Listed here are 14 T cell receptor beta chains from one sample, sequenced in a study of blood T cell repertoires in COVID-19. Using immunoSEQ multiplex PCR, the repertoire was profiled, and TCRdb retains in-frame clones only, with some absent. The profile shows 450,000 to 600,000 clones, around 90% of them singletons. The sequenced material came from PBMCs or T cells enriched from blood (not recorded which). These receptors were taken from a woman under 30 who had recovered from COVID-19.

The rearrangement uses TRBV18 and TRBJ1-2; 7 bases fit TRBD1. This CDR3 region has 15 residues. Losses at the gene ends were 2 bases for V and 7 bases for J; bases not matched to a gene: 10. Germline V gene data show CDR1 as KGHSH and CDR2 as LQKENI. CDR3: CASSPGTVVTIGYTF. In nucleotides, the CDR3 is TGTGCCAGCTCACCAGGGACAGTAGTAACTATTGGCTACACCTTC.

The chain has TRBV2 and TRBJ1-3; TRBD1 agrees at 7 bases. There are 15 residues in the CDR3. CDR1 is SNHLY and CDR2 is FYNNEI in the germline V gene. The V and J ends lost 6 bases and 0 bases, in that order; junction bases with no gene match: 5. The CDR3 sequence: CASSYGQVSGNTIYF. In DNA form, the CDR3 reads TGTGCCAGCAGCTATGGACAGGTCTCTGGAAACACCATATATTTT.

V and J are TRBV7-9 and TRBJ1-6; D is unresolved. This CDR3 is 16 amino acids long. Between the trimmed V and J ends, which lost 5 bases and 7 bases, there was a span of 18 bases. CDR1 SEHNR and CDR2 FQNEAQ come from the germline V gene (reference sequence). Here the CDR3 reads CASSGVLGSLNSPLHF. In nucleotides, the CDR3 is TGTGCCAGCAGCGGCGTATTAGGGAGCCTGAATTCACCCCTCCACTTT.

The V and J genes are TRBV4-2 and TRBJ2-2, with a possible D match to TRBD2 (5 bases). The germline V and J ends were trimmed by 0 bases and 5 bases, with 13 bases remaining between them. This CDR3 spans 16 amino acids. Germline CDR1 LGHNA, CDR2 YNFKEQ. Here the CDR3 reads CASSQDQEGRTGELFF. The CDR3 DNA reads TGTGCCAGCAGCCAAGATCAAGAGGGCCGGACCGGGGAGCTGTTTTTT.

This chain uses TRBV18 with TRBJ2-5; D call uncertain. V lost 3 bases and J 2 bases, leaving 4 bases between the germline ends. This CDR3 has 12 amino acids. Germline lookup yields CDR1 KGHSH and CDR2 LQKENI. CDR3 sequence: CASSPRQETQYF. CDR3 DNA: TGTGCCAGCTCACCGAGACAAGAGACCCAGTACTTC.

The V and J genes are TRBV6-5 and TRBJ1-2; D gene uncertain. The CDR3 loop spans 11 amino acids. With 7 bases removed from V and 4 bases from J, the gap between germline ends came to 7 bases. Germline V gene lookup returns CDR1 MNHEY and CDR2 SVGAGI. This chain's CDR3 is CASNGGYGYTF. CDR3 DNA: TGTGCCAGCAACGGCGGCTATGGCTACACCTTC.

The chain couples TRBV18 to TRBJ2-7; D call uncertain. This CDR3 contains 14 residues. CDR1 and CDR2 from the germline V gene are KGHSH and LQKENI. Trimming left V 5 bases short and J 0 bases short, with 11 bases between. The CDR3 protein is CASSFDTYSYEQYF. Here the CDR3 DNA reads TGTGCCAGCTCATTCGACACCTACTCCTACGAGCAGTACTTC.

V is TRBV29-1 and J is TRBJ1-1; no reliable D call. The CDR3 has 14 amino acids. V lost 3 bases, J lost 1 base, and 12 bases lay in between. Germline V CDR1 and CDR2: SQVTM, ANQGSEA. CDR3: CSVDRGVENTEAFF. CDR3 coding DNA: TGCAGCGTTGACCGCGGGGTGGAGAACACTGAAGCTTTCTTT. Drawing the rest from reference TRBV29-1 and TRBJ1-1, the complete variable domain is SAVISQKPSRDICQRGTSLTIQCQVDSQVTMMFWYRQQPGQSLTLIATANQGSEATYESGFVIDKFPISRPNLTFSTLTVSNMSPEDSSIYLCSVDRGVENTEAFFGQGTRLTVV.

This chain's CDR3 is CASWGGGRGNQPQHF. The CDR3 nucleotides are TGTGCCAGCTGGGGAGGGGGGCGCGGCAATCAGCCCCAGCATTTT. The chain couples TRBV2 to TRBJ1-5; the D gene is possibly TRBD1 (6 bases). The CDR3 is made up of 15 amino acids. The V end was cut by 8 bases, the J end by 2 bases, with 16 bases between. Germline-derived CDR1 and CDR2 are SNHLY and FYNNEI.

This clone was seen just once. V gene TRBV5-4 combines with J gene TRBJ2-5; TRBD1 aligns across 9 bases. The CDR3 sequence is 14 residues long. Trimming cost V 5 bases and J 4 bases; bases outside gene matches: 6. Germline V lookup: CDR1 SGHNT, CDR2 YYREEE (reference sequence). The CDR3 spells CASRGDRVGETQYF. The DNA of the CDR3 is TGTGCCAGCAGGGGGGACAGGGTGGGAGAGACCCAGTACTTC.

This chain links TRBV19 with TRBJ2-3; 7 bases align to TRBD2. With 7 bases clipped from V and 0 bases from J, the junction kept 4 bases outside the gene matches. CDR3 length: 14 residues. Germline CDR1 and CDR2: LNHDA and SQIVND (reference sequence). In DNA, the CDR3 is TGTGCCAGTACAAAAGCGGGGAGCACAGATACGCAGTATTTT. This translates into CASTKAGSTDTQYF.

This chain joins TRBV18 and TRBJ1-4, with 7 nucleotides matching TRBD1. Germline V gives CDR1 KGHSH, CDR2 LQKENI. V was clipped by 5 bases and J by 5 bases; unmatched bases: 5. The CDR3 consists of 14 residues. CDR3 in DNA: TGTGCCAGCTCATCGACAGGGCTAAATGAAAAACTGTTTTTT. It yields the protein CASSSTGLNEKLFF. The full variable domain, with the rest looked up from reference TRBV18 and TRBJ1-4, is NAGVMQNPRHLVRRRGQEARLRCSPMKGHSHVYWYRQLPEEGLKFMVYLQKENIIDESGMPKERFSAEFPKEGPSILRIQQVVRGDSAAYFCASSSTGLNEKLFFGSGTQLSVL.

This clone came up once. V usage is TRBV27 and J usage is TRBJ1-1; D not certain. The CDR3 spans 19 residues. V was clipped by 7 bases and J by 4 bases, with 31 bases between them. The germline V gene has CDR1 MNHEY and CDR2 SMNVEV (reference sequence). CDR3 bases: TGTGCCAGCACTTCTGTCCTAGGAGCGGGAGCGAGTTTAGTCACTGAAGCTTTCTTT. This gives the protein CASTSVLGAGASLVTEAFF.

The V call is TRBV6-5, the J call TRBJ1-1, with D hard to call. The CDR3 length is 13 residues. V lost 7 bases to trimming and J lost 0 bases, with 9 bases between them. CDR1 and CDR2 (germline): MNHEY, SVGAGI. CDR3 nucleotide sequence: TGTGCCAGCACCTATTTTCTGAACACTGAAGCTTTCTTT. Its protein is CASTYFLNTEAFF.